This TCR beta chain was captured in a study of shared clonotypes between healthy human individuals. V lost 5 bases to trimming and J lost 2 bases, with 10 bases between them. This CDR3 has 13 residues. Germline-derived CDR1 and CDR2 are SGHAT and FQNNGV. In this sample, this clone turned up once. This same CDR3 is encoded by further DNA sequences in the sample. Data came from immunoSEQ multiplex PCR; TCRdb stores just in-frame clones and leaves some out. The sample has about 1.5 million clones, under 99% seen once. The sequencing input was naive CD4+ T cells sorted from blood. Subset indicated: CD45RA+ positively selected. The chain is built from TRBV11-2 and TRBJ2-7; D is possibly TRBD2 (6 bases). The receptor was derived from a young man in good health. The CDR3 loop reads CASSRGETYEQYF. The CDR3 nucleotides are TGTGCCAGCAGCCGCGGGGAAACCTACGAGCAGTACTTC.